Below, one T cell receptor (beta chain) is given with its context. Its specificity is not known. Individuals selected for sequencing had exhibited CD8+CD57+ cell expansion on flow cytometry. In germline, CDR1 is SQVTM, CDR2 ANQGSEA. The length of the CDR3 is 12 residues. The sample comes from a study of CD8+CD57+ T cells in acquired aplastic anemia. General study points: A significant difference in CD8+ Simpson's diversity between patients and controls was not found. It was found that fewer than 35 CD8+ CDR3 sequences were shared between patients and controls.

Profiles of TCR beta VDJ and CDR3 were generated from a genomic DNA template. Using its own MiXCR run on the reads, TCRdb lists one record per CDR3 protein. The table lists under 350,000 distinct CDR3 sequences, roughly 61% of them singletons. The receptor's source is a human donor with aplastic anemia. The J gene is TRBJ2-3, the V gene TRBV29-1; no definite D call. The sequenced sample consisted of sorted CD4+, CD8+, or CD8+CD57+ T cells (not recorded which) from PBMCs. CDR3 in DNA: TGCAGTGCTGGCCCGAGGCCGGATACGCAGTATTTT. Its translation is CSAGPRPDTQYF.